This is a list of T cell receptor beta chains from one sample in a study of blood T cell repertoires in COVID-19. Repertoires were generated with immunoSEQ multiplex PCR, while TCRdb's copy carries only in-frame clones and drops some. The sample contains roughly 170,000 clones, more than 70% of which appear only once. Input material: PBMCs or T cells enriched from blood (not recorded which). These TCRs come from a woman between 45 and 65 years old in a cohort exposed to, infected with or recovered from COVID-19 (not recorded which). The CDR3 runs from the conserved cysteine through the conserved F or W. The D gene is left open where the match is weak. The size field is filled for only some rows; it gives once, few, many or a size class.

clone_size d_call j_call v_call cdr3_nt cdr3_aa
NA TRBD2 TRBJ2-2 TRBV9 TGTGCCAGCAGCGTAAGCGGGGGGGTGAACACCGGGGAGCTGTTTTTT CASSVSGGVNTGELFF
once TRBD1 TRBJ2-1 TRBV24-1 TGTGCCACCAGTGATACGGGACAGCATCTTAATGAGCAGTTCTTC CATSDTGQHLNEQFF
NA NA TRBJ2-3 TRBV19 TGTGCCAGTAGGGTGGCTAGCACAGATACGCAGTATTTT CASRVASTDTQYF
NA TRBD1 TRBJ1-4 TRBV19 TGTGCCAGTGCGCGGGACAGGGGGCGCGAAAAACTGTTTTTT CASARDRGREKLFF
NA TRBD1 TRBJ1-6 TRBV13 TGTGCCAGCAGCTTAAGGCAGGGGACAGAATCACCCCTCCACTTT CASSLRQGTESPLHF
NA NA TRBJ2-5 TRBV7-6 TGTGCCAGCAGCTTAGCGCGGGCCCTGGAGACCCAGTACTTC CASSLARALETQYF
NA NA TRBJ1-1 TRBV10-1 TGCGCCAGCAGTGACGGCAGGGATCAATCTGAAGCTTTCTTT CASSDGRDQSEAFF
NA TRBD1 TRBJ1-6 TRBV28 TGTGCCAGCAAGACAGGGAGCGGTAATTCACCCCTCCACTTT CASKTGSGNSPLHF
once NA TRBJ2-2 TRBV29-1 TGCAGCGTTGTTTTCGTAAGCGACGGGGAGCTGTTTTTT CSVVFVSDGELFF
NA NA TRBJ1-1 TRBV10-3 TGTGCCATCAGTGAGCCCCACGGGAGGGGTCCGAACACTGAAGCTTTCTTT CAISEPHGRGPNTEAFF
NA TRBD1 TRBJ1-5 TRBV10-3 TGTGCCATCAGGGGACAGGGCGGAGATCAGCCCCAGCATTTT CAIRGQGGDQPQHF
few NA TRBJ1-6 TRBV5-4 TGTGCCAGCCCCCCAACAGGTTACAATTCACCCCTCCACTTT CASPPTGYNSPLHF
NA TRBD1 TRBJ1-1 TRBV4-1 TGCGCCAGCAGCCAAGGACACGGGACAGGGGGCACTGAAGCTTTCTTT CASSQGHGTGGTEAFF
NA NA TRBJ1-6 TRBV2 TGTGCCAGCAGTGGGGACCGGGACAATATTAATTCACCCCTCCACTTT CASSGDRDNINSPLHF
once TRBD1 TRBJ1-6 TRBV28 TGTGCCAGCAGTTTGTCGACAGGGGGTAATTCACCCCTCCACTTT CASSLSTGGNSPLHF
NA NA TRBJ1-4 TRBV23-1 TGCGCCAGCAGTGGAGGTCATGAAAAACTGTTTTTT CASSGGHEKLFF
NA NA TRBJ1-2 TRBV9 TGTGCCAGCAGCGTAGCACCGTCGGGAAGTGGCTACACCTTC CASSVAPSGSGYTF
NA NA TRBJ2-3 TRBV11-3 TGTGCCAGCAGCTTAACTGTAAGCACAGATACGCAGTATTTT CASSLTVSTDTQYF
NA TRBD2 TRBJ2-1 TRBV11-2 TGTGCCAGCAGCCGGACTAGCGGGAGGTATGAGCAGTTCTTC CASSRTSGRYEQFF
NA NA TRBJ1-1 TRBV28 TGTGCCAGCAGTTTAGGCAGGGTGGGGAACACTGAAGCTTTCTTT CASSLGRVGNTEAFF
NA NA TRBJ2-7 TRBV6-1 TGTGCCAGCAGTGAATTAGGGGCCGGGTACGAGCAGTACTTC CASSELGAGYEQYF
NA TRBD2 TRBJ2-3 TRBV6-2/TRBV6-3 TGTGCCAGCAGTCGCGGACTAGCGGCTAGCACAGATACGCAGTATTTT CASSRGLAASTDTQYF
NA TRBD2 TRBJ2-1 TRBV5-1 TGCGCCAGCAGCGGGGCGGGAGGGGTCTACAATGAGCAGTTCTTC CASSGAGGVYNEQFF
NA NA TRBJ1-5 TRBV9 TGTGCCAGCAGCAAGACAGGTCTTCAGCCCCAGCATTTT CASSKTGLQPQHF
NA TRBD2 TRBJ2-1 TRBV7-6 TGTGCCAGCAGCCCCTCCCTACTAGCGCTGATGGACAATGAGCAGTTCTTC CASSPSLLALMDNEQFF
NA TRBD1 TRBJ1-2 TRBV2 TGTGCCAGCAGTGCACCTCCGGGACAGGGAAACTATGGCTACACCTTC CASSAPPGQGNYGYTF
NA NA TRBJ1-4 TRBV19 TGTGCCAGTAGTATAGCGGGGGAGGATGAAAAACTGTTTTTT CASSIAGEDEKLFF
NA NA TRBJ1-6 TRBV5-6 TGTGCCAGCAGCGATACAAATTCACCCCTCCACTTT CASSDTNSPLHF
few NA TRBJ1-4 TRBV30 TGTGCCTGGAGTACCGGTACCATGGCAACTAATGAAAAACTGTTTTTT CAWSTGTMATNEKLFF
once TRBD1 TRBJ1-1 TRBV6-5 TGTGCCAGCAAAGAAACAGGGGCCGGCACTGAAGCTTTCTTT CASKETGAGTEAFF
NA TRBD2 TRBJ2-3 TRBV6-1 TGTGCCAGCAGTGAAAGGACTAGCGGGAGGCCGGGCACAGATACGCAGTATTTT CASSERTSGRPGTDTQYF
NA TRBD1 TRBJ1-2 TRBV19 TGTGCCAGTAGTATAGATCCAAGCTCGACAGGGCCCGTCTATGGCTACACCTTC CASSIDPSSTGPVYGYTF
NA NA TRBJ2-5 TRBV5-1 TGCGCCAGCAGCTTATCTGGCATAGCGAGAGAGACCCAGTACTTC CASSLSGIARETQYF
NA NA TRBJ2-3 TRBV6-1 TGTGCCAGCAGTGATGAGACAGCTAGCACAGATACGCAGTATTTT CASSDETASTDTQYF
few TRBD1 TRBJ1-1 TRBV7-9 TGTGCCAGCAGCGGAGGCGGGACAGGGAACACTGAAGCTTTCTTT CASSGGGTGNTEAFF
NA NA TRBJ1-1 TRBV28 TGTGCCAGCAGTTTTCAGGGCGGAAACACTGAAGCTTTCTTT CASSFQGGNTEAFF
few TRBD2 TRBJ2-7 TRBV27 TGTGCCAGCAGCAGATCCGGGACTAGCGGTGATATGTACTTC CASSRSGTSGDMYF
NA TRBD1 TRBJ1-4 TRBV27 TGTGCCAGTAGGACAGGGTTGGAAAAACTGTTTTTT CASRTGLEKLFF
NA NA TRBJ2-3 TRBV18 TGTGCCAGCTCACCCGAGATAGCCCGCACAGATACGCAGTATTTT CASSPEIARTDTQYF
NA TRBD1 TRBJ2-5 TRBV7-2 TGTGCCAGCAGGTTGACAGGGGCGGCGGAGACCCAGTACTTC CASRLTGAAETQYF
NA NA TRBJ2-5 TRBV5-4 TGTGCCAGCAGCTTGGGCAGCCAAGAGACCCAGTACTTC CASSLGSQETQYF
NA TRBD1 TRBJ2-5 TRBV4-1 TGCGCCAGCAGCCAAGGTCAGGGGGCGCGGGAGACCCAGTACTTC CASSQGQGARETQYF
NA TRBD1 TRBJ1-6 TRBV28 TGTGCCAGCAGTTCCACCGGGACAGCAAAAAATTCACCCCTCCACTTT CASSSTGTAKNSPLHF
NA NA TRBJ1-5 TRBV1 TGCACCAGCAGCCGGGTCGGGGGTGGTTATCAGCCCCAGCATTTT CTSSRVGGGYQPQHF
NA NA TRBJ2-2 TRBV25-1 TGTGCCAGCAGTATACAGGGAGCGAACACCGGGGAGCTGTTTTTT CASSIQGANTGELFF
NA NA TRBJ1-2 TRBV6-1 TGTGCCAGCAGTGAATCAGGTGGAACGACCTATGGCTACACCTTC CASSESGGTTYGYTF
NA TRBD2 TRBJ2-1 TRBV5-4 TGTGCCAGCAGCTCGACACGCCCTCGGGGGGGTGGTGAGCAGTTCTTC CASSSTRPRGGGEQFF
NA NA TRBJ2-1 TRBV18 TGTGCCAGCTCACCCTCGTCCGGGAGTTACAATGAGCAGTTCTTC CASSPSSGSYNEQFF
NA NA TRBJ1-4 TRBV28 TGTGCCAGCAGGCCCCTAGATTTTAATGAAAAACTGTTTTTT CASRPLDFNEKLFF
once NA TRBJ1-3 TRBV28 TGTGCCAGCAGTTCGAAGCGATGGAGCTCTGGAAACACCATATATTTT CASSSKRWSSGNTIYF
NA TRBD2 TRBJ2-3 TRBV5-1 TGCGCCAGCAGCTTTGGCTCTAGCGGGTCTAGCACAGATACGCAGTATTTT CASSFGSSGSSTDTQYF
NA TRBD2 TRBJ2-1 TRBV9 TGTGCCAGCAGCCCCCAGAGACTAGCGGGAGCGGTTGAGCAGTTCTTC CASSPQRLAGAVEQFF
NA TRBD1 TRBJ1-5 TRBV28 TGTGCCAGCAGTTTACTGACAGGGGTCAATCAGCCCCAGCATTTT CASSLLTGVNQPQHF